This entry lists 18 T cell receptor beta chains sequenced from one sample in a study of T cells in Graves' hyperthyroidism and ophthalmopathy. Using RNA transcripts as the source, TCR beta CDR3 regions were amplified. Researchers ran a first-round RT-PCR on the TCR CDR3 using the HTBI primer set. TCRdb re-called the multiplex PCR reads through MiXCR, storing one row per CDR3 protein. The sample shows approximately 330,000 distinct CDR3 sequences, approximately 18% of them seen only once. The specimen sequenced was blood. Source of these receptors: a woman aged 50 to 65 with Graves' hyperthyroidism.

This clonotype was recorded at least ten times. V gene TRBV12-3 or TRBV12-4 combines with J gene TRBJ2-7; the D gene is possibly TRBD2 (5 bases). This CDR3 contains 14 residues. V was trimmed by 8 bases and J by 0 bases, leaving 14 bases between them. CDR3 DNA sequence: TGTGCCAGCCGGCGGGCACTCGACTCCTACGAGCAGTACTTC. It translates to CASRRALDSYEQYF.

This clonotype was detected only a few times. The chain uses TRBV29-1 and TRBJ1-4; a possible D gene is TRBD1 (6 bases). V was clipped by 7 bases and J by 0 bases, with 12 bases between them. The CDR3 loop spans 14 amino acids. Germline V gene data show CDR1 as SQVTM and CDR2 as ANQGSEA. The CDR3 nucleotides read TGCAGCGCAGAAGACAGGACAACTAATGAAAAACTGTTTTTT. It encodes CSAEDRTTNEKLFF.

The rearrangement joins TRBV2 to TRBJ1-4; perhaps TRBD1 as D (5 bases). The CDR3 sequence is 13 residues long. Trimming shortened V by 11 bases and J by 3 bases, and 13 bases separated the two germline ends. Germline V gives CDR1 SNHLY, CDR2 FYNNEI. In DNA form, the CDR3 reads TGTGCCGGGGGGGGAGGACCTAATGAAAAACTGTTTTTT. This codes for CAGGGGPNEKLFF.

The V and J genes are TRBV5-6 and TRBJ2-1; TRBD2 aligns across 14 bases. This CDR3 has 18 amino acids. The J segment lost 5 bases and the V segment lost 0 bases, leaving 7 bases of the junction unmatched. Germline CDR1 reads SGHDT; CDR2 reads YYEEEE. Here the CDR3 reads CASSLGTSGRYGNNEQFF. The CDR3 DNA reads as TGTGCCAGCAGCTTGGGGACTAGCGGGAGGTACGGGAACAATGAGCAGTTCTTC.

This clonotype was found many times. The chain uses TRBV5-1 and TRBJ2-1; 7 nucleotides line up with TRBD1. This CDR3 contains 16 residues. Unmatched junction bases numbered 10, after V lost 0 bases and J lost 7 bases. Germline CDR1 SGHRS, CDR2 YFSETQ. The CDR3 loop reads CASSLEGQLVVNEQFF. The DNA of the CDR3 is TGCGCCAGCAGCTTGGAGGGACAGTTAGTGGTGAATGAGCAGTTCTTC.

V is TRBV5-1 and J is TRBJ2-2; no clear D. The CDR3 has 13 residues. CDR1 SGHRS and CDR2 YFSETQ come from the germline V gene. V shed 4 bases and J shed 5 bases, with 9 bases lying between them. CDR3 nucleotides: TGCGCCAGCAGCCCGCTAGAAACCGGGGAGCTGTTTTTT. It yields the protein CASSPLETGELFF. Complete variable domain (other parts from reference TRBV5-1 and TRBJ2-2): KAGVTQTPRYLIKTRGQQVTLSCSPISGHRSVSWYQQTPGQGLQFLFEYFSETQRNKGNFPGRFSGRQFSNSRSEMNVSTLELGDSALYLCASSPLETGELFFGEGSRLTVL.

This clonotype was detected only a few times. V and J are TRBV6-2 or TRBV6-3 and TRBJ2-7; D may match TRBD1 or TRBD2 (5 bases each). The V end was cut by 0 bases, the J end by 0 bases, with 12 bases between. CDR1 and CDR2 from the germline V gene are MNHEY and SVGEGT. The CDR3 contains 16 residues. The CDR3 region is CASSYSGAGSSYEQYF. The CDR3 nucleotides are TGTGCCAGCAGTTACTCGGGAGCAGGGAGCTCCTACGAGCAGTACTTC.

This chain connects TRBV28 to TRBJ1-5; unclear D gene. The germline V gene has CDR1 MDHEN and CDR2 SYDVKM. CDR3 length: 14 residues. Trimming took 3 bases from V and 0 from J, leaving 6 bases between them. The CDR3 DNA reads as TGTGCCAGCAGTTTTTTTAATAGCAATCAGCCCCAGCATTTT. Translated, it gives CASSFFNSNQPQHF. The full variable domain, rest sourced from reference TRBV28 and TRBJ1-5, is DVKVTQSSRYLVKRTGEKVFLECVQDMDHENMFWYRQDPGLGLRLIYFSYDVKMKEKGDIPEGYSVSREKKERFSLILESASTNQTSMYLCASSFFNSNQPQHFGDGTRLSIL.

V and J are TRBV10-3 and TRBJ1-1; no firm D call. Trimming stripped 0 bases from V and 4 bases from J, with 9 bases between. This CDR3 spans 14 amino acids. Germline V gene data show CDR1 as ENHRY and CDR2 as SYGVKD. The CDR3 nucleotides are TGTGCCATCAGTGAGTCTGTGGGCATCACTGAAGCTTTCTTT. Translated, it gives CAISESVGITEAFF.

This clonotype has ten or more counts. V usage is TRBV6-1 and J usage is TRBJ2-2; TRBD2 agrees at 8 bases. CDR3 size: 16 residues. V shed 6 bases and J 0 bases; nucleotides not matched to a gene: 6. Germline CDR1 and CDR2: MNHNS and SASEGT. The CDR3 reads CASRMTSAANTGELFF. DNA for the CDR3: TGTGCCAGCAGGATGACTAGCGCCGCGAACACCGGGGAGCTGTTTTTT.

At least ten counts were recorded for this clonotype. The rearrangement joins TRBV12-3 or TRBV12-4 to TRBJ2-3; D is ambiguous. The V end was cut by 10 bases, the J end by 3 bases, with 17 bases between. CDR3 length: 14 residues. The CDR3 nucleotides are TGTGCCACCAAACGTCAGGCCGGGACAGATACGCAGTATTTT. Translation gives CATKRQAGTDTQYF.

This chain joins TRBV30 and TRBJ1-4; TRBD1 is a possible D gene (6 bases). The CDR3 runs 15 residues. The V end was cut by 3 bases, the J end by 2 bases, with 13 bases between. Germline CDR1 GTSNPN, CDR2 SVGIG (reference sequence). The CDR3 reads CAWSRGGGTNEKLFF. CDR3 DNA: TGTGCCTGGAGCCGCGGGGGGGGCACTAATGAAAAACTGTTTTTT.

This clonotype was detected only once. CDR3: CASSIERGGSNTGELFF. The CDR3, as DNA: TGTGCCAGTAGTATAGAGAGGGGGGGGTCGAACACCGGGGAGCTGTTTTTT. The rearrangement uses TRBV19 and TRBJ2-2, with a weak D call TRBD2 (7 bases). Trimming removed 0 bases at V and 0 bases at J, with 11 bases between. CDR1 and CDR2 (germline): LNHDA, SQIVND (reference sequence). The CDR3 contains 17 residues.

The chain carries TRBV7-9 and TRBJ1-2, with D uncertain. The germline V and J ends were trimmed by 1 base and 4 bases, with 16 bases remaining between them. The CDR3 contains 16 residues. Germline CDR1 is SEHNR and CDR2 is FQNEAQ (reference sequence). The CDR3 nucleotides read TGTGCCAGCAGCTTAGTCCGCCCGGAGGCAGGCTATGGCTACACCTTC. Translating gives CASSLVRPEAGYGYTF.

V is TRBV10-3 and J is TRBJ1-1, with unresolved D. Trimming took 3 bases from V and 1 from J, leaving 6 bases between them. Germline CDR1 reads ENHRY; CDR2 reads SYGVKD. The CDR3 spans 13 residues. DNA of the CDR3: TGTGCCATCAGTGAATCACAGAACACTGAAGCTTTCTTT. As protein: CAISESQNTEAFF.

CDR3 region: CASSQEIRPSNQPQHF. CDR3 DNA sequence: TGCGCCAGCAGCCAAGAAATTCGCCCTAGCAATCAGCCCCAGCATTTT. The rearrangement joins TRBV4-1 to TRBJ1-5; no definite D call. The CDR3 has 16 residues. Germline values: CDR1 MGHRA, CDR2 YSYEKL. Trimming left V 0 bases short and J 0 bases short, with 9 bases between.

This clonotype was detected ten times or more. V gene TRBV13 combines with J gene TRBJ1-2, with D tentatively TRBD1 (6 bases). Germline-derived CDR1 and CDR2 are PRHDT and FYEKMQ (reference sequence). V was shortened by 2 bases and J by 4 bases, with 20 bases between the two germline ends. The CDR3 is made up of 17 amino acids. The CDR3 DNA is TGTGCCAGCAGCTTAAGGAGTGAGGCGAGGGGGATCTATGGCTACACCTTC. Residues: CASSLRSEARGIYGYTF.

Ten or more counts support this clonotype. V is TRBV18 and J is TRBJ1-1, with D uncertain. CDR1 is KGHSH, CDR2 LQKENI, per germline. The CDR3 spans 16 residues. Trimming removed 0 bases at V and 2 bases at J, with 13 bases between. The chain's CDR3 is CASSPPNPGGNTEAFF. CDR3 DNA sequence: TGTGCCAGCTCACCACCGAACCCCGGTGGAAACACTGAAGCTTTCTTT.